There are a few counts of the clone carrying this T cell receptor (beta chain). Each CDR3 protein gets one entry after TCRdb re-called the 5' RACE reads with MiXCR. Altogether approximately 230,000 distinct CDR3 sequences are present, over 5% being singletons, with the ten largest covering more than 12%. Germline CDR1 ENHRY, CDR2 SYGVKD. Trimming took 6 bases from V and 2 from J, leaving 16 bases between them. CDR3 size: 15 residues. These data are taken from a study of identical twins. This same sample was also taken into another study, of T cells expressing NK-cell markers. That publication notes: Repertoire data for TCR beta were derived from sorted T cells (CD3+CD56+NKG2C+, CD3+CD56+NKG2C- and CD3+CD56-NKG2C+). The CD3+CD56-NKG2C+ fraction of a few donors was likewise dominated by these clonotypes.

The sequence came from a woman aged 18-30 years in good health. Sequenced: CD8+ T cells sorted from blood. The chain has TRBV10-3 and TRBJ1-2; D not certain. As DNA, the CDR3 is TGTGCCATCAGCGGGGTAATAGCGACGAACTATGGCTACACCTTC. This codes for CAISGVIATNYGYTF.